The 25 T cell receptor beta chains below all came from one sample that was sequenced in a study of cytomegalovirus exposure and HLA in healthy donors. Measured with immunoSEQ multiplex PCR; TCRdb has only the in-frame clones, and not every one. The data show about 64,000 clones, with under 95% seen just once and 1% to 1.5% held by the top ten. Sequencing used PBMCs. The receptor source for this set is a woman under 30 in good health and CMV-seronegative.

On this clone: The same CDR3 is also encoded by other DNA sequences in this sample. The chain links TRBV11-2 to TRBJ1-5; D remains unclear. The CDR3 length is 13 residues. The V gene lost 3 bases and the J gene lost 4 bases, with 7 bases spanning the gap. Germline CDR1 is SGHAT and CDR2 is FQNNGV. DNA for the CDR3: TGTGCCAGCAGCTTGGGAGAAAATCAGCCCCAGCATTTT. Protein: CASSLGENQPQHF.

The V gene is TRBV7-9, the J gene TRBJ2-3; the D is unclear. The CDR3 length is 14 residues. CDR1 and CDR2 from the germline V gene are SEHNR and FQNEAQ (reference sequence). Trimming shortened V by 3 bases and J by 0 bases, and 7 bases separated the two germline ends. The CDR3, as DNA: TGTGCCAGCAGCTTGCAAACTAGCACAGATACGCAGTATTTT. Translating it yields CASSLQTSTDTQYF.

The gene calls are TRBV28 and TRBJ1-6; 10 bases agree with TRBD1. Germline trimming cut 6 bases from V and 7 bases from J; bases unmatched to any gene: 6. The CDR3 spans 15 residues. CDR1 is MDHEN, CDR2 SYDVKM, per germline. CDR3 DNA sequence: TGTGCCAGCAGGAATCCGGGACAGGGGAATTCACCCCTCCACTTT. Protein: CASRNPGQGNSPLHF.

J is TRBJ1-1 and V is TRBV5-6; TRBD1 aligns across 7 bases. Germline CDR1 SGHDT, CDR2 YYEEEE. The J segment lost 1 base and the V segment lost 7 bases, leaving 10 bases of the junction unmatched. The CDR3 extends over 15 amino acids. The CDR3 DNA reads as TGTGCCAGCCTTGAACAGGGGCGGGGGAACACTGAAGCTTTCTTT. Translated, it gives CASLEQGRGNTEAFF. Drawing the rest from reference TRBV5-6 and TRBJ1-1, the complete variable domain is DAGVTQSPTHLIKTRGQQVTLRCSPKSGHDTVSWYQQALGQGPQFIFQYYEEEERQRGNFPDRFSGHQFPNYSSELNVNALLLGDSALYLCASLEQGRGNTEAFFGQGTRLTVV.

The chain carries TRBV9 and TRBJ2-1, with TRBD2 matching 7 bases. The CDR3 runs to 15 residues. Germline lookup yields CDR1 SGDLS and CDR2 YYNGEE. V trimming: 2 bases; J trimming: 2 bases; junction bases outside the gene matches: 4. Here the CDR3 reads CASSVAGDTYNEQFF. The CDR3 nucleotides read TGTGCCAGCAGCGTGGCGGGAGACACCTACAATGAGCAGTTCTTC.

The rearrangement joins TRBV28 to TRBJ2-7; TRBD1 aligns across 8 bases. The CDR3 loop spans 19 amino acids. CDR1 is MDHEN, CDR2 SYDVKM, per germline. Losses at the gene ends were 1 base for V and 6 bases for J; bases not matched to a gene: 20. The CDR3 reads CASSLYGSVDSDRAGEQYF. CDR3 in DNA: TGTGCCAGCAGTTTATATGGTTCCGTCGACTCGGACAGGGCGGGCGAGCAGTACTTC.

The chain links TRBV5-1 to TRBJ2-5; no reliable D call. CDR1 and CDR2 from the germline V gene are SGHRS and YFSETQ. V was clipped by 1 base and J by 0 bases, with 10 bases between them. The CDR3 has 15 amino acids. The CDR3 nucleotides read TGCGCCAGCAGCTTGTTCAGGTCAAACCAAGAGACCCAGTACTTC. Translation: CASSLFRSNQETQYF.

The J gene is TRBJ2-3, the V gene TRBV29-1, with a possible D match to TRBD1 (6 bases). CDR3 length equals 13 residues. Germline V gene data show CDR1 as SQVTM and CDR2 as ANQGSEA. Trimming took off 6 bases at V and 2 bases at J, with 12 bases between the two ends. CDR3 in DNA: TGCAGCGTGACAGGATTCTACACAGATACGCAGTATTTT. Protein sequence: CSVTGFYTDTQYF.

This clone appeared a single time. This chain links TRBV29-1 with TRBJ1-3; D unclear. Germline CDR1 SQVTM, CDR2 ANQGSEA. Trimming stripped 5 bases from V and 0 bases from J, with 11 bases between. The CDR3 extends over 14 amino acids. The CDR3, as DNA: TGCAGCGTTCTTCCGGGTAACTCTGGAAACACCATATATTTT. Residues: CSVLPGNSGNTIYF.

This chain links TRBV19 with TRBJ1-5, with 7 bases that match TRBD1. Per the germline V gene, CDR1 is LNHDA and CDR2 is SQIVND (reference sequence). Trimming at V came to 5 bases and at J to 0 bases, leaving 4 bases not matched to a gene. The CDR3 is made up of 15 amino acids. This chain's CDR3 is CASSWGQISNQPQHF. CDR3 coding DNA: TGTGCCAGTAGTTGGGGACAGATTAGCAATCAGCCCCAGCATTTT.

The V and J genes are TRBV12-5 and TRBJ2-1, with a possible D match to TRBD1 (9 bases). Trimming cost V 1 base and J 4 bases, with 26 bases left between them. Germline CDR1 is LGHNT and CDR2 is FRNRAP. This CDR3 comprises 20 residues. The CDR3 loop is CASGLAGWSGGDRDYNEQFF. CDR3 bases: TGTGCTAGTGGTTTGGCTGGCTGGTCGGGGGGGGACAGGGATTACAATGAGCAGTTCTTC.

The V call is TRBV4-2, the J call TRBJ1-1; D call uncertain. Trimming removed 6 bases from V and 2 bases from J, with 22 bases in between. CDR1 is LGHNA and CDR2 is YNFKEQ in the germline V gene. This CDR3 comprises 17 residues. CDR3 sequence reads: CASSRGGDLGGNTEAFF. In nucleotides, the CDR3 is TGTGCCAGCAGTCGGGGAGGTGACTTGGGCGGAAACACTGAAGCTTTCTTT.

The genes are TRBV28 and TRBJ2-7, with TRBD2 as a possible D gene (6 bases). Germline V gene sequence: CDR1 MDHEN, CDR2 SYDVKM. The V end lost 6 bases, the J end lost 4 bases, and 10 bases lay between the germline ends. This CDR3 region has 12 residues. The CDR3 loop is CASRVAGYEQYF. In DNA form, the CDR3 reads TGTGCCAGCAGGGTTGCGGGGTACGAGCAGTACTTC.

This chain uses TRBV10-3 with TRBJ2-7; 8 nucleotides match TRBD2. Trimming cost V 2 bases and J 4 bases; bases outside gene matches: 7. This CDR3 is 15 amino acids long. The germline CDR1 and CDR2 sequences are ENHRY and SYGVKD. CDR3 sequence reads: CAISEVERETYEQYF. For the CDR3, the DNA is TGTGCCATCAGTGAGGTCGAGCGGGAGACTTACGAGCAGTACTTC.

The chain is built from TRBV5-1 and TRBJ2-3; no firm D call. This CDR3 is 14 amino acids long. Germline values: CDR1 SGHRS, CDR2 YFSETQ. The germline V and J ends were trimmed by 4 bases and 2 bases, with 11 bases remaining between them. The CDR3 DNA reads TGCGCCAGCAGCCTAGAACGCGACACAGATACGCAGTATTTT. Its translation is CASSLERDTDTQYF.

J is TRBJ1-1 and V is TRBV29-1, with D uncertain. This CDR3 contains 12 residues. CDR1 SQVTM and CDR2 ANQGSEA come from the germline V gene. V was trimmed by 7 bases and J by 2 bases, leaving 11 bases between them. Here the CDR3 reads CSATASNTEAFF. Here the CDR3 DNA reads TGCAGCGCCACAGCCAGTAACACTGAAGCTTTCTTT.

The chain has TRBV7-9 and TRBJ2-1; 9 bases are shared with TRBD2. The CDR3 consists of 14 residues. CDR1 and CDR2 from the germline V gene are SEHNR and FQNEAQ (reference sequence). V was pared by 3 bases and J by 9 bases, with 6 bases of the junction left unmatched. The chain's CDR3 is CASSLRREGGEQFF. CDR3 in DNA: TGTGCCAGCAGCTTGAGGCGGGAGGGCGGTGAGCAGTTCTTC. The whole variable domain, remainder taken from reference TRBV7-9 and TRBJ2-1, is DTGVSQNPRHKITKRGQNVTFRCDPISEHNRLYWYRQTLGQGPEFLTYFQNEAQLEKSRLLSDRFSAERPKGSFSTLEIQRTEQGDSAMYLCASSLRREGGEQFFGPGTRLTVL.

V gene TRBV30 combines with J gene TRBJ2-5, with 8 bases identical to TRBD2. Germline V lookup: CDR1 GTSNPN, CDR2 SVGIG (reference sequence). The CDR3 extends over 14 amino acids. Trimming at V came to 3 bases and at J to 2 bases, leaving 5 bases not matched to a gene. CDR3 nucleotides: TGTGCCTGGAGCGGGACTAGTGATCAAGAGACCCAGTACTTC. Its protein is CAWSGTSDQETQYF. Filled out from reference TRBV30 and TRBJ2-5, the complete variable domain reads SQTIHQWPATLVQPVGSPLSLECTVEGTSNPNLYWYRQAAGRGLQLLFYSVGIGQISSEVPQNLSASRPQDRQFILSSKKLLLSDSGFYLCAWSGTSDQETQYFGPGTRLLVL.

The V call is TRBV14, the J call TRBJ2-2; the match to TRBD1 covers 8 bases. Germline assignment: CDR1 SGHDN and CDR2 FVKESK. Unmatched junction bases numbered 5, after V lost 8 bases and J lost 3 bases. The CDR3 has 14 amino acids. CDR3 nucleotides: TGTGCCAGCTCGGACAGGGTGGACACCGGGGAGCTGTTTTTT. Encoded protein: CASSDRVDTGELFF.

V is TRBV2 and J is TRBJ2-5; D perhaps matches TRBD1 (5 bases). The V gene's germline CDR1 is SNHLY and CDR2 FYNNEI. The CDR3 length is 12 residues. The germline V and J ends were trimmed by 9 bases and 2 bases, with 10 bases remaining between them. This CDR3 reads CASRTRQETQYF. The CDR3 coding sequence is TGTGCCAGTCGGACAAGGCAAGAGACCCAGTACTTC.

The chain carries TRBV11-1 and TRBJ2-7; no clear D. With 3 bases removed from V and 2 bases from J, the gap between germline ends came to 11 bases. This CDR3 contains 14 residues. CDR1 and CDR2 (germline): SGHAT, FQDESV (reference sequence). The CDR3 reads CASSLYYGAYEQYF. The CDR3 nucleotides read TGTGCCAGCAGCTTGTACTACGGAGCCTACGAGCAGTACTTC.

This chain connects TRBV7-2 to TRBJ2-1, with TRBD1 matching over 7 bases. Germline CDR1 is SGHTA and CDR2 is FQGNSA. The V segment lost 5 bases and the J segment 6 bases; nucleotides outside the gene matches: 13. CDR3 length: 16 amino acids. The CDR3 nucleotides read TGTGCCAGCAGCCGGGTGACCGGGACAGAGATCAATGAGCAGTTCTTC. Protein sequence: CASSRVTGTEINEQFF. Supplemented by reference TRBV7-2 and TRBJ2-1, the full variable domain reads GAGVSQSPSNKVTEKGKDVELRCDPISGHTALYWYRQSLGQGLEFLIYFQGNSAPDKSGLPSDRFSAERTGGSVSTLTIQRTQQEDSAVYLCASSRVTGTEINEQFFGPGTRLTVL.

This chain connects TRBV5-4 to TRBJ1-1, with D tentatively TRBD1 (5 bases). The germline V gene has CDR1 SGHNT and CDR2 YYREEE (reference sequence). CDR3 length: 15 residues. V was shortened by 4 bases and J by 2 bases, with 15 bases between the two germline ends. CDR3 sequence: CASSLGAETNTEAFF. Written as DNA, the CDR3 is TGTGCCAGCAGCCTTGGGGCCGAAACCAACACTGAAGCTTTCTTT.

Turning to this clone: At one end the junction does not follow the germline gene, possibly because of a read error. The chain links TRBV7-7 to TRBJ1-6; D unclear. The CDR3 loop spans 13 amino acids. Per the germline V gene, CDR1 is SSHAT and CDR2 is FNYEAQ (reference sequence). For the CDR3, the DNA is TGTGCTAGCAGCCAAGACTTGAATTCACCCCTCCACTTT. It is translated as CASSQDLNSPLHF.

This rearrangement joins TRBV10-3 to TRBJ1-2; D possibly corresponds to TRBD1 (6 bases). CDR1 is ENHRY, CDR2 SYGVKD, per germline. Trimming cost V 0 bases and J 6 bases, with 20 bases left between them. The CDR3 loop spans 17 amino acids. The CDR3 loop is CAISESFPQGGVDGYTF. CDR3 DNA: TGTGCCATCAGTGAGTCGTTTCCACAGGGAGGGGTTGATGGCTACACCTTC.